This TCR beta chain was documented in a study of radiation and T cells in renal cell carcinoma. Libraries were prepared by immunoSEQ multiplex PCR; TCRdb keeps only in-frame clonotypes and omits some of them. The table has some 150,000 clones, roughly 87% seen once. The time point here: blood 2 weeks post-SBRT. Treatment described: 15 Gy SBRT to primary tumor, nephrectomy 4 weeks later. The tumor was a clear cell renal cell carcinoma. From germline, CDR1 is KGHSH and CDR2 LQKENI. The length of the CDR3 is 14 residues. With 0 bases removed from V and 7 bases from J, the gap between germline ends came to 10 bases. This clone was detected once.

Specimen: blood, collected from a patient whose treatment included radiotherapy and nephrectomy. The genes are TRBV18 and TRBJ2-1, with D possibly being TRBD2 (5 bases). This sequence was found in a woman aged 45-65 years with renal cell carcinoma. In DNA, the CDR3 is TGTGCCAGCTCACCACCAACGGGAAGGAATGAGCAGTTCTTC. Translating it yields CASSPPTGRNEQFF.